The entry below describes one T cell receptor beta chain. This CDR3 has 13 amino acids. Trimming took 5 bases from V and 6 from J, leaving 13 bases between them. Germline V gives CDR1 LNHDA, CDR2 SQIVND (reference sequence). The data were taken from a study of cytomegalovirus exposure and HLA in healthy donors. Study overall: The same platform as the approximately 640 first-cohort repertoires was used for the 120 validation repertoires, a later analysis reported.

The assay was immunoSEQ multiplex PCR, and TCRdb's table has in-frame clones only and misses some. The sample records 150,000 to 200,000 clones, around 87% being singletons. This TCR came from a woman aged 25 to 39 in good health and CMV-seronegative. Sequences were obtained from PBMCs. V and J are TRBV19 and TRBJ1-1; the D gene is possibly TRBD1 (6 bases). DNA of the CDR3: TGTGCCAGTAGTTCACAGGGTTCCCCTGAAGCTTTCTTT. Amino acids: CASSSQGSPEAFF.